Listed here are 20 T cell receptor beta chains from one sample, sequenced in a study of CD8+CD57+ T cells in acquired aplastic anemia. Profiles of TCR beta VDJ and CDR3 were generated from a genomic DNA template. MiXCR, applied by TCRdb to the reads, yields one record per CDR3 protein. The data contain some 190,000 distinct CDR3 sequences, 46% of them singletons. The sample was sorted CD4+, CD8+, or CD8+CD57+ T cells (not recorded which) from PBMCs. The receptors originated from a human donor in good health.

This clonotype came up many times. This rearrangement joins TRBV29-1 to TRBJ1-2; D is perhaps TRBD1 (6 bases). The CDR3 runs 16 residues. The V gene's germline CDR1 is SQVTM and CDR2 ANQGSEA. V was trimmed by 5 bases and J by 0 bases, leaving 19 bases between them. The CDR3 DNA reads TGCAGCGTTCGGGGGGGGGCCCTTTCGGCTAACTATGGCTACACCTTC. Residues: CSVRGGALSANYGYTF.

Ten or more counts support this clonotype. The gene calls are TRBV20-1 and TRBJ2-1, with TRBD2 matching over 13 bases. Germline lookup yields CDR1 DFQATT and CDR2 SNEGSKA (reference sequence). The trim removed 0 bases at V and 5 bases at J, leaving 7 bases unmatched. The CDR3 has 17 residues. The CDR3 bases are TGCAGTGCTAGAGATCCCGGACTAGCGGGAGCCGACAATGAGCAGTTCTTC. Translating gives CSARDPGLAGADNEQFF.

This clonotype appeared a few times. The chain couples TRBV4-1 to TRBJ2-1, with D perhaps matching TRBD2 (6 bases). The V gene's germline CDR1 is MGHRA and CDR2 YSYEKL. The CDR3 is made up of 15 amino acids. With 4 bases removed from V and 8 bases from J, the gap between germline ends came to 18 bases. The CDR3 nucleotides are TGCGCCAGCAGCCCCGGTGGGGGGAGTATTGATGAGCAGTTCTTC. Its translation is CASSPGGGSIDEQFF.

This clonotype was counted between two and nine times. The junction departs from the called germline gene at one end, perhaps through a read error. This chain links TRBV15 with TRBJ2-6, with a tentative D call TRBD1 (5 bases). The CDR3 extends over 16 amino acids. Germline assignment: CDR1 LNHNV and CDR2 YYDKDF (reference sequence). The CDR3 protein is CATSRPAGSGANVLTF. CDR3 nucleotides: TGTGCCACCAGCAGGCCCGCCGGGTCTGGGGCCAACGTCCTGACCTTC.

V usage is TRBV28 and J usage is TRBJ1-4, with a possible D match to TRBD1 (6 bases). This CDR3 spans 15 amino acids. The ends were cut back, 7 bases at V and 5 bases at J, with 17 bases in the middle. Germline V gives CDR1 MDHEN, CDR2 SYDVKM. In DNA, the CDR3 is TGTGCCAGCACCAAGGGGGGGTCCATCAATGAAAAACTGTTTTTT. Amino acid sequence: CASTKGGSINEKLFF.

The chain is built from TRBV6-1 and TRBJ2-7; 11 nucleotides match TRBD2. CDR3 length: 13 residues. V was pared by 8 bases and J by 4 bases, with 4 bases of the junction left unmatched. The germline V gene encodes CDR1 MNHNS and CDR2 SASEGT. The CDR3 reads CASGLAGWYEQYF. The CDR3, as DNA: TGTGCCAGCGGACTAGCGGGTTGGTACGAGCAGTACTTC.

This clonotype was counted at least ten times. The genes are TRBV11-3 and TRBJ2-1; D unclear. The CDR3 spans 15 residues. Germline V lookup: CDR1 SGHNT, CDR2 YENEEA. The V and J ends lost 2 bases and 6 bases respectively, with 14 bases between them. Written as DNA, the CDR3 is TGTGCCAGCAGCTTAAGGCCCAAACGACCCAATGAGCAGTTCTTC. It encodes CASSLRPKRPNEQFF. Filled out from reference TRBV11-3 and TRBJ2-1, the complete variable domain reads EAGVVQSPRYKIIEKKQPVAFWCNPISGHNTLYWYLQNLGQGPELLIRYENEEAVDDSQLPKDRFSAERLKGVDSTLKIQPAELGDSAVYLCASSLRPKRPNEQFFGPGTRLTVL.

The sample holds a few counts of this clonotype. This chain connects TRBV30 to TRBJ1-5; no clear D. This CDR3 is built from 14 residues. The ends were cut back, 4 bases at V and 3 bases at J, with 13 bases in the middle. Per germline, CDR1 GTSNPN and CDR2 SVGIG (reference sequence). CDR3 sequence reads: CAWTENRNNQPQHF. The CDR3 DNA follows: TGTGCCTGGACCGAAAACAGAAACAATCAGCCCCAGCATTTT.

This chain connects TRBV24-1 to TRBJ1-1, with TRBD1 matching over 9 bases. The CDR3 extends over 14 amino acids. Germline CDR1 reads KGHDR; CDR2 reads SFDVKD. Trimming removed 3 bases from V and 11 bases from J; junction bases left unmatched: 9. CDR3 in DNA: TGTGCCACCAGTGATCCAGGGACAGGGAACGGGGCTTTCTTT. Protein sequence: CATSDPGTGNGAFF.

The CDR3: CASSDREGTEAFF. Here the CDR3 DNA reads TGTGCCAGCAGTGACAGGGAGGGCACTGAAGCTTTCTTT. This rearrangement joins TRBV12-3 or TRBV12-4 to TRBJ1-1; 7 bases line up with TRBD1. The CDR3 has 13 residues. With 5 bases clipped from V and 4 bases from J, the junction kept 4 bases outside the gene matches.

Worth noting for this clonotype: A clone one base away is much larger, so this may be a read error. The chain has TRBV19 and TRBJ2-5, with 9 positions matching TRBD2. This CDR3 has 14 residues. Germline CDR1 reads LNHDA; CDR2 reads SQIVND (reference sequence). DNA of the CDR3: TGTGCCAGTAGCTTTAGCGGGAGAGGGGAGACCCAGCACTTC. Translating gives CASSFSGRGETQHF.

This clonotype has only a few counts. This chain uses TRBV12-3 or TRBV12-4 with TRBJ1-1, with TRBD1 as a possible D gene (6 bases). V was cut by 6 bases and J by 7 bases, with 21 bases left in between. The CDR3 length is 15 residues. The CDR3 bases are TGTGCCAGCAGCCAAACAGGGAGGAGGTATCGTGAAGCTTTCTTT. This gives the protein CASSQTGRRYREAFF.

In its sample, this clonotype was seen many times. The chain employs TRBV20-1 and TRBJ2-5, with D hard to call. V lost 2 bases, J lost 1 base, and 5 bases lay in between. The CDR3 sequence is 12 residues long. Germline V gives CDR1 DFQATT, CDR2 SNEGSKA (reference sequence). As DNA, the CDR3 is TGCAGTGCTAGAAGGAGCCAAGAGACCCAGTACTTC. Translation gives CSARRSQETQYF.

This clonotype appeared many times. V usage is TRBV7-2 and J usage is TRBJ2-1; D gene unclear. V was pared by 3 bases and J by 2 bases, with 11 bases between. Germline V CDR1 and CDR2: SGHTA, FQGNSA. The CDR3 consists of 15 residues. The CDR3 loop is CASSFSRLAYNEQFF. The DNA of the CDR3 is TGTGCCAGCAGCTTTTCTCGCCTAGCCTACAATGAGCAGTTCTTC.

For this clonotype: Germline is not matched at one junction end, which may reflect a read error. The chain carries TRBV24-1 and TRBJ2-2; 7 nucleotides match TRBD1. CDR3 size: 17 residues. Germline V CDR1 and CDR2: KGHDR, SFDVKD. The CDR3 DNA reads as TGCGCCGCCAGTGACCCCAGCCCCGTGGGACAGAGGGAGGAGCTGTTTTTT. As protein: CAASDPSPVGQREELFF.

This clonotype was detected many times. The V call is TRBV5-1, the J call TRBJ1-2; maybe TRBD1 (5 bases). CDR1 and CDR2 from the germline V gene are SGHRS and YFSETQ. V lost 2 bases, J lost 2 bases, and 16 bases lay in between. The length of the CDR3 is 16 residues. The CDR3 protein is CASSLPSTAGNYGYTF. Here the CDR3 DNA reads TGCGCCAGCAGCTTACCCTCGACAGCGGGAAACTATGGCTACACCTTC.

A note on this clonotype: This may be a read error, as it is one base from a much larger clone. The chain uses TRBV14 and TRBJ2-3; perhaps D is TRBD1 or TRBD2 (6 bases each). CDR3 length equals 14 residues. Germline loops: CDR1 SGHDN, CDR2 FVKESK. The CDR3 region has the DNA TGTGCCAGCGGCCAAGACCGGGGGCCAGATACGCAGTATTTT. It is translated as CASGQDRGPDTQYF.

This chain uses TRBV3-1 with TRBJ2-2; 7 bases are shared with TRBD1. V dropped 2 bases and J dropped 3; count of bases not matched to a gene: 6. The V gene's germline CDR1 is LGHDT and CDR2 YNNKEL (reference sequence). The CDR3 has 16 amino acids. The CDR3 nucleotides are TGTGCCAGCAGCCAACCAAGGGGGCGGGACACCGGGGAGCTGTTTTTT. It codes for CASSQPRGRDTGELFF. Full variable domain (remainder filled in from reference TRBV3-1 and TRBJ2-2): DTAVSQTPKYLVTQMGNDKSIKCEQNLGHDTMYWYKQDSKKFLKIMFSYNNKELIINETVPNRFSPKSPDKAHLNLHINSLELGDSAVYFCASSQPRGRDTGELFFGEGSRLTVL.

J is TRBJ2-1 and V is TRBV4-1, with 7 bases fitting TRBD2. The V gene's germline CDR1 is MGHRA and CDR2 YSYEKL. This CDR3 has 17 residues. V shed 4 bases and J 7 bases; nucleotides not matched to a gene: 16. The CDR3 here is CASSRGGIADLGNEQFF. CDR3 sequence (DNA): TGCGCCAGCAGCCGGGGGGGGATAGCGGATCTGGGGAATGAGCAGTTCTTC.

The chain couples TRBV20-1 to TRBJ1-2, with D perhaps TRBD1 (6 bases). V was shortened by 4 bases and J by 6 bases, with 15 bases between the two germline ends. Germline-derived CDR1 and CDR2 are DFQATT and SNEGSKA (reference sequence). This CDR3 spans 13 amino acids. The DNA for the CDR3 is TGCAGTGCTAATCCCAGGGGTTTGGATGGCTACACCTTC. It specifies CSANPRGLDGYTF.